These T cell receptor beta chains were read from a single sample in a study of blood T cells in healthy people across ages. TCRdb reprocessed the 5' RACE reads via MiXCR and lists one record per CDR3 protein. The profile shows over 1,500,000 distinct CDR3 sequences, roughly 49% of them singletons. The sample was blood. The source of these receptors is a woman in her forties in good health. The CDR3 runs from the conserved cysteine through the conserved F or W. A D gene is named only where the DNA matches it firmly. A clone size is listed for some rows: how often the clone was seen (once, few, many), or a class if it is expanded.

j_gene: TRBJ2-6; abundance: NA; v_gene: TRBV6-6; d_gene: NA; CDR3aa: CASSYVNARSGANVLTF; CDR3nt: TGTGCCAGCAGTTACGTAAACGCCCGCTCTGGGGCCAACGTCCTGACTTTC
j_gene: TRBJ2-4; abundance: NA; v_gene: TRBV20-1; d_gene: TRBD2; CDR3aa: CSPSSGGTSIQYF; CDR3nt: TGCAGTCCCTCTAGCGGGGGGACTAGCATTCAGTACTTC
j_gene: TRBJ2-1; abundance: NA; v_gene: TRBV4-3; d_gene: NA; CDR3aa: CVSSQDQGGGKGNEQFF; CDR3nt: TGCGTCAGCAGCCAAGATCAAGGGGGGGGAAAGGGCAATGAGCAGTTCTTC
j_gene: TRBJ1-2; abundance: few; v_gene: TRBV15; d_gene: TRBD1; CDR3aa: CATSRDDRGGYGYTF; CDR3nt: TGTGCCACCAGCAGAGATGACAGGGGGGGCTATGGCTACACCTTC
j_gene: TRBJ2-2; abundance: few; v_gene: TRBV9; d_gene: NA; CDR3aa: CASSVDVGELFF; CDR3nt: TGTGCCAGCAGCGTAGATGTCGGGGAGCTGTTTTTT
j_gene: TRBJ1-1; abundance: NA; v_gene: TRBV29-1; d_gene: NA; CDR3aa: CSAGTVVSNTEAFF; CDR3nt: TGCAGCGCCGGGACGGTCGTATCGAACACTGAAGCTTTCTTT
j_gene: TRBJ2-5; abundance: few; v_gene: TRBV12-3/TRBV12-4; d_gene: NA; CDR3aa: CASSFWGGAGETQYF; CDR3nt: TGTGCCAGCAGTTTTTGGGGGGGGGCCGGAGAGACCCAGTACTTC
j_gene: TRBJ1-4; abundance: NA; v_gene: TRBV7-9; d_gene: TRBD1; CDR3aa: CASSLVPGQGSEKLFF; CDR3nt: TGTGCCAGCAGCTTAGTACCGGGACAGGGGAGTGAAAAACTGTTTTTT
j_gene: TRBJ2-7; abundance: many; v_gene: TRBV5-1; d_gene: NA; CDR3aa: CASSLGQGGEQYF; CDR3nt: TGTGCCAGCAGCCTGGGACAAGGGGGCGAGCAGTACTTC
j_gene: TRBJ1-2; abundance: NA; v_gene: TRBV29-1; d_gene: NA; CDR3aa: CSVEGGEGYRYTF; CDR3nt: TGCAGCGTTGAAGGGGGCGAAGGGTACCGCTACACCTTC
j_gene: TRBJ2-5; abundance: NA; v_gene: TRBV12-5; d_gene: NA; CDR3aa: CASGSGGSHSHQETQYF; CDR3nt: TGTGCTAGTGGTTCTGGTGGAAGTCATTCCCATCAAGAGACCCAGTACTTC
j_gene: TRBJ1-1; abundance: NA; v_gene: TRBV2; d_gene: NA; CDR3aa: CASSERRGTSTEAFF; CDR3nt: TGTGCCAGCAGTGAACGCAGAGGGACGAGCACTGAAGCTTTCTTT
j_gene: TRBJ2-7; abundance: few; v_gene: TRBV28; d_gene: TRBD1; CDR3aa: CASSLGTRGLWSYEQYF; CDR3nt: TGTGCCAGCAGTTTAGGGACCAGGGGGCTTTGGTCCTACGAGCAGTACTTC
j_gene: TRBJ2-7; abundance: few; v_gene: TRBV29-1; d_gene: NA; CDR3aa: CSVERWQGLNEQYF; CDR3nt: TGCAGCGTTGAAAGGTGGCAGGGGTTGAATGAGCAGTACTTC
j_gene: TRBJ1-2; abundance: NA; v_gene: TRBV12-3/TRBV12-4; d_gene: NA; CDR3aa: CASSLFGAPYGYTF; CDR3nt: TGTGCCAGCAGTTTATTCGGGGCCCCCTATGGCTACACCTTC
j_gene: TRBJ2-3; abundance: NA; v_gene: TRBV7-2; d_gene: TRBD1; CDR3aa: CASSLGGQGIRDTQYF; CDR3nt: TGTGCCAGCAGCTTAGGGGGACAGGGGATTAGAGATACGCAGTATTTT
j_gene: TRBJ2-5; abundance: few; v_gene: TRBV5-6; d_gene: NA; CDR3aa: CASSFREGGETQYF; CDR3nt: TGTGCCAGCAGCTTTCGCGAAGGAGGCGAGACCCAGTACTTC
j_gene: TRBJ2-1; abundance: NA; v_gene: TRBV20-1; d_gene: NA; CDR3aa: CSASWNYNEQFF; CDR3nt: TGCAGTGCTAGCTGGAACTACAATGAGCAGTTCTTC
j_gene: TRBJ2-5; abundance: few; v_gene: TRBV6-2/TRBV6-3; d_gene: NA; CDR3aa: CAGRRSGDETQYF; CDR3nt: TGTGCCGGAAGGAGATCGGGGGACGAGACCCAGTACTTC
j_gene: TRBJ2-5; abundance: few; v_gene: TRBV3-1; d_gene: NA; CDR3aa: CASTHRGRETQYF; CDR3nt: TGTGCCAGCACCCATCGAGGGAGAGAGACCCAGTACTTC
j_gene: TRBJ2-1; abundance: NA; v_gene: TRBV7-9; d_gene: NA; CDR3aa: CASNPGLPTYNEQFF; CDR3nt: TGTGCCAGCAACCCGGGGCTACCGACCTACAATGAGCAGTTCTTC
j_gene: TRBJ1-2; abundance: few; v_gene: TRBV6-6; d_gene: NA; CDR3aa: CASSYWQVPNYGYTF; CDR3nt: TGTGCCAGCAGTTACTGGCAAGTCCCTAACTATGGCTACACCTTC
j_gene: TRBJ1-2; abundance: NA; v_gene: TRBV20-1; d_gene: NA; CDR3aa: CSAREPLRTAYGYTF; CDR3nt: TGCAGTGCTAGAGAGCCATTACGGACAGCCTATGGCTACACCTTC
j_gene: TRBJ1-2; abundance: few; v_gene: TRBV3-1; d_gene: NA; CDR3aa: CASSHQDRTEGYTF; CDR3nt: TGTGCCAGCAGCCATCAGGACCGGACGGAGGGCTACACCTTC
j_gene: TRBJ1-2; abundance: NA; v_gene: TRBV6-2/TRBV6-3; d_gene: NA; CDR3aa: CASSYSRLGEQRGYGYTF; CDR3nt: TGTGCCAGCAGTTACTCTCGACTAGGGGAGCAGCGTGGCTATGGCTACACCTTC
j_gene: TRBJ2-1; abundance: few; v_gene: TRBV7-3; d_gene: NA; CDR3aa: CASSLAGQGGSFSYNEQFF; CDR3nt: TGTGCCAGCAGCTTAGCAGGCCAGGGTGGGAGTTTCTCCTACAATGAGCAGTTCTTC
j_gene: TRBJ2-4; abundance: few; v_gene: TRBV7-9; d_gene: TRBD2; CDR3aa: CASTPGGDLKNIQYF; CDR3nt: TGTGCCAGCACCCCGGGAGGGGACCTAAAAAACATTCAGTACTTC
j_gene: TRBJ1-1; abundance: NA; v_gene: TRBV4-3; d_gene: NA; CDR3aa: CASSQGRAQAFF; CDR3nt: TGCGCCAGCAGCCAAGGTCGAGCCCAAGCTTTCTTT
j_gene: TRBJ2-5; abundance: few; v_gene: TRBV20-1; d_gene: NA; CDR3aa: CSAGTPPIQETQYF; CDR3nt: TGCAGTGCGGGCACCCCGCCCATCCAAGAGACCCAGTACTTC
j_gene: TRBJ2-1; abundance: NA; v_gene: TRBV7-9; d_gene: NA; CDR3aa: CASSLVGRDGVSYEQFF; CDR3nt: TGTGCCAGCAGCTTAGTTGGTCGGGACGGAGTTTCCTACGAGCAGTTCTTC
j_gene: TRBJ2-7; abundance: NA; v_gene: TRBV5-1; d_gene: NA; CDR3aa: CASSSWAALYEQYF; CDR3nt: TGCGCCAGCAGCAGCTGGGCAGCTCTCTACGAGCAGTACTTC
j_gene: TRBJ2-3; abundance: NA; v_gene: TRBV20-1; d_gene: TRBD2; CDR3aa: CSARYLAGTTDTQYF; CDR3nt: TGCAGTGCTAGATATCTAGCGGGGACCACAGATACGCAGTATTTT
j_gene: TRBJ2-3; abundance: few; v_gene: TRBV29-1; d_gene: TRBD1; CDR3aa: CSVTGVREAYNTDTQYF; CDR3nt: TGCAGCGTCACAGGGGTCCGGGAAGCATATAACACAGATACGCAGTATTTT
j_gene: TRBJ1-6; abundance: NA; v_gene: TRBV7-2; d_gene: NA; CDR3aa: CASSALDGRVRSPLHF; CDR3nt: TGTGCCAGCAGCGCGCTGGACGGTCGGGTCCGTTCACCCCTCCACTTT
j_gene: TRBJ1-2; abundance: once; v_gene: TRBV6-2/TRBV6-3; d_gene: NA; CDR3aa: CASSSSFGQPISDYGYTF; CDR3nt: TGTGCCAGCAGTAGCTCCTTCGGGCAGCCTATTTCTGACTATGGCTACACCTTC
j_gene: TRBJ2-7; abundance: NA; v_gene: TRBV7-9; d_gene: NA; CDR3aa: CASSEQGTDEQYF; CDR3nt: TGTGCCAGCAGCGAACAGGGAACGGACGAGCAGTACTTC
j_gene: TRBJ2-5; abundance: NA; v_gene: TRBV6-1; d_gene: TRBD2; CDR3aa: CASSRAPGLAVRETQYF; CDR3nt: TGTGCCAGCAGCCGAGCCCCGGGACTAGCGGTCAGAGAGACCCAGTACTTC
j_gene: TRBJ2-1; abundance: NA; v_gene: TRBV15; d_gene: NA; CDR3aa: CATSREVSYNEQFF; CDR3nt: TGTGCCACCAGCAGAGAGGTTTCCTACAATGAGCAGTTCTTC
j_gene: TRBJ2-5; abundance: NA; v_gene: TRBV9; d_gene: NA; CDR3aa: CASSPRGIKTQYF; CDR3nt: TGTGCCAGCAGCCCTAGGGGAATCAAGACCCAGTACTTC
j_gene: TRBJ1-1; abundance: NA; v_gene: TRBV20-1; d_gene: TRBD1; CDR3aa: CSADGDRVNTEAFF; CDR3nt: TGCAGTGCTGACGGGGACAGGGTGAACACTGAAGCTTTCTTT
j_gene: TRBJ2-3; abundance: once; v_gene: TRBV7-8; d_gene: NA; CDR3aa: CASSLLEGQSTDTQYF; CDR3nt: TGTGCCAGCAGCTTATTGGAGGGGCAGAGCACAGATACGCAGTATTTT
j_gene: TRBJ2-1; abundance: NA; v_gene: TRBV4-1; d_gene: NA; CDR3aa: CAGSRGAANSYNEQFF; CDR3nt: TGCGCCGGCAGCCGCGGGGCGGCGAATTCCTACAATGAGCAGTTCTTC
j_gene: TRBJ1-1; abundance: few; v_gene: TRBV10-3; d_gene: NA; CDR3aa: CAISESLSRDAEAFF; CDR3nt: TGTGCCATCAGTGAGTCCCTGAGCAGGGACGCTGAAGCTTTCTTT
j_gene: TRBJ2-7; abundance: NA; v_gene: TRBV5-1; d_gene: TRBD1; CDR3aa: CASSSTRTGAIGEQYF; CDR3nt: TGCGCCAGCAGCTCAACTAGGACAGGGGCAATCGGGGAGCAGTACTTC
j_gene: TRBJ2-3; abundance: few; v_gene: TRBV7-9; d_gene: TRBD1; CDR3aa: CASSHVPGTGYERWTDTQYF; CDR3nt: TGTGCCAGCAGTCACGTCCCCGGGACAGGGTATGAGAGATGGACAGATACGCAGTATTTT
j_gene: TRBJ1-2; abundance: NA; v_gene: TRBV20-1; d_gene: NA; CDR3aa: CSASPRVGGYTF; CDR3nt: TGCAGTGCTAGCCCCAGGGTCGGCGGCTACACCTTC
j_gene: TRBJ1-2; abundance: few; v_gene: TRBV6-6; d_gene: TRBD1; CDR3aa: CASKNTGEYDGYTF; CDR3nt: TGTGCCAGCAAGAACACAGGGGAGTACGATGGCTACACCTTC
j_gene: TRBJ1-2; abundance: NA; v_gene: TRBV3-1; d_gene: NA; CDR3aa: CASSQASGVGYTF; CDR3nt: TGTGCCAGCAGCCAAGCGTCGGGGGTTGGCTACACCTTC
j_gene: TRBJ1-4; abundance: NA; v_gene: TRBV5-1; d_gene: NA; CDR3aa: CASSSGRGINEKLFF; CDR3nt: TGCGCCAGCAGCTCCGGCAGGGGAATTAATGAAAAACTGTTTTTT
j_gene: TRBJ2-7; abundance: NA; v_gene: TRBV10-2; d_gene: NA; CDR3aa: CATRGAPYEQYF; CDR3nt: TGCGCCACACGGGGGGCCCCCTACGAGCAGTACTTC
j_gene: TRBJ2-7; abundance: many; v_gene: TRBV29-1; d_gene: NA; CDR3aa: CSAGHSYEQYF; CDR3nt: TGCAGCGCGGGACACTCCTACGAGCAGTACTTC
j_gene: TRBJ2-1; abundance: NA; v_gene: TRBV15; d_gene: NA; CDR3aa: CATSRPPGSEQFF; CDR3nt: TGTGCCACCAGCAGACCCCCGGGAAGTGAGCAGTTCTTC
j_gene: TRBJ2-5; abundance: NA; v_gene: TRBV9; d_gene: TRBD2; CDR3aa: CASSKASGAETQYF; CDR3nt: TGTGCCAGCAGCAAGGCTAGCGGGGCAGAGACCCAGTACTTC
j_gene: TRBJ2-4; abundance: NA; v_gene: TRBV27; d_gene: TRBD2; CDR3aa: CASRLAGAEAGKNIQYF; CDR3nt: TGTGCCAGCCGACTAGCGGGTGCTGAAGCGGGCAAAAACATTCAGTACTTC
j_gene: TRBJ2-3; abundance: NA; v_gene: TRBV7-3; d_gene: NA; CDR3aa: CASSLLGSDTQYF; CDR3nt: TGTGCCAGCAGTTTATTAGGATCAGATACGCAGTATTTT
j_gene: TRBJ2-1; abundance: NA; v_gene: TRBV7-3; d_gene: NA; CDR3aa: CASSTIRGNEQFF; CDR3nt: TGTGCCAGCAGCACTATAAGGGGAAATGAGCAGTTCTTC
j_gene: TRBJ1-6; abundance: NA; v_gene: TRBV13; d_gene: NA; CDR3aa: CASSLRGSDSYNSPLHF; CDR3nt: TGTGCCAGCAGCTTACGGGGAAGCGACTCCTATAATTCACCCCTCCACTTT
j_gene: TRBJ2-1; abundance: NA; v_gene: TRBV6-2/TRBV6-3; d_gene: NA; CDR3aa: CASSFGVAQGRRETQFF; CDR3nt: TGTGCCAGCAGTTTTGGTGTAGCCCAGGGAAGGCGAGAGACCCAGTTCTTC
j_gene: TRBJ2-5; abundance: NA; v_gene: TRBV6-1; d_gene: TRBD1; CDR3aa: CASSEWDRLQETQYF; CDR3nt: TGTGCCAGCAGTGAATGGGACAGGTTACAAGAGACCCAGTACTTC